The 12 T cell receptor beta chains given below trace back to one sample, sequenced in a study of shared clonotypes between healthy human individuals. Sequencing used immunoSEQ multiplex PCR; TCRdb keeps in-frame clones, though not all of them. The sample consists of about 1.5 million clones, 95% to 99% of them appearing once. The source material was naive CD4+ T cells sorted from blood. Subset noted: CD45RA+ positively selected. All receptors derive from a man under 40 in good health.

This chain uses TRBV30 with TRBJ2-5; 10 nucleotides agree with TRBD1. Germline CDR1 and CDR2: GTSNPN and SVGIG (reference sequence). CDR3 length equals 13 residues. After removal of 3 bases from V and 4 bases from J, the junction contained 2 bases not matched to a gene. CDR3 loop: CAWRGDRGETQYF. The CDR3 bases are TGTGCCTGGAGGGGGGACAGGGGAGAGACCCAGTACTTC.

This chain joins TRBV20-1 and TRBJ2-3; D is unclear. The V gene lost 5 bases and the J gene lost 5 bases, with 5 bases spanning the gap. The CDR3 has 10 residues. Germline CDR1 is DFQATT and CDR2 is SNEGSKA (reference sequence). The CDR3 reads CSAFEDTQYF. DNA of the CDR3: TGCAGTGCTTTTGAAGATACGCAGTATTTT.

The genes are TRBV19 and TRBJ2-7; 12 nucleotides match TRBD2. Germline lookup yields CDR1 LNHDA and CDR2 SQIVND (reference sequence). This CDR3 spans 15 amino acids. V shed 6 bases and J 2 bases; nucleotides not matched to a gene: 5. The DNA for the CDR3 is TGTGCCAGTAGCCCTAGCGGGAGGGATACCTACGAGCAGTACTTC. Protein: CASSPSGRDTYEQYF. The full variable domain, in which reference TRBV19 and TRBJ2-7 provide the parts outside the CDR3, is DGGITQSPKYLFRKEGQNVTLSCEQNLNHDAMYWYRQDPGQGLRLIYYSQIVNDFQKGDIAEGYSVSREKKESFPLTVTSAQKNPTAFYLCASSPSGRDTYEQYFGPGTRLTVT.

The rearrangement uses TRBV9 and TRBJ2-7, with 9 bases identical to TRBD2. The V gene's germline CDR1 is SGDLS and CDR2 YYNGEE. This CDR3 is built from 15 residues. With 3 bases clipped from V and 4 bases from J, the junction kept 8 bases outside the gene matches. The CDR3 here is CASSAGTSQLYEQYF. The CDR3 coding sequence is TGTGCCAGCAGCGCCGGGACTAGCCAACTGTACGAGCAGTACTTC.

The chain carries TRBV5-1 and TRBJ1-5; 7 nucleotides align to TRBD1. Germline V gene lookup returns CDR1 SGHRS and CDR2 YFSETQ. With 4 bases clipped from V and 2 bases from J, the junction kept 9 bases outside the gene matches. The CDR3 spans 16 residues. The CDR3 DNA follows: TGCGCCAGCAGCCCGACAGGGAGAACTGGCAATCAGCCCCAGCATTTT. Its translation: CASSPTGRTGNQPQHF.

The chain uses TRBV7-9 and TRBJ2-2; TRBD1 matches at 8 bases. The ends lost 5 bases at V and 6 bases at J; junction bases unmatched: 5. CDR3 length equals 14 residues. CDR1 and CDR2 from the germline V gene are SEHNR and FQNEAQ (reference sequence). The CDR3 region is CASSPTGVAGELFF. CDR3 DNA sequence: TGTGCCAGCAGCCCGACAGGGGTGGCCGGGGAGCTGTTTTTT.

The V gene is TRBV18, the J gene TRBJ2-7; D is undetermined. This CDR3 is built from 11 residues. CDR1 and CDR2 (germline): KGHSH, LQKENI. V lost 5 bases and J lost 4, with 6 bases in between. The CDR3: CASSDQYEQYF. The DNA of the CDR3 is TGTGCCAGCTCAGACCAGTACGAGCAGTACTTC.

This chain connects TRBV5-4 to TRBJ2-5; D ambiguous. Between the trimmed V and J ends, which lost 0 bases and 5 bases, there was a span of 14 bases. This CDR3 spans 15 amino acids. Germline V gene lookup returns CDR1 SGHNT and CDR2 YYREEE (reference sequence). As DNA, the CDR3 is TGTGCCAGCAGCTTGGGGGCTAGATTTGATGAGACCCAGTACTTC. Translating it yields CASSLGARFDETQYF.

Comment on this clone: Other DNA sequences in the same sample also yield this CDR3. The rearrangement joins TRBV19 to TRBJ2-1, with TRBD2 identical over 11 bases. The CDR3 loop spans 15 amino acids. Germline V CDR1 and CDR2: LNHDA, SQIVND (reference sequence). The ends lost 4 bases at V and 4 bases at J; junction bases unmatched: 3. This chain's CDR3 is CASSKTSGVYNEQFF. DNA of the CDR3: TGTGCCAGTAGTAAGACTAGCGGGGTTTACAATGAGCAGTTCTTC.

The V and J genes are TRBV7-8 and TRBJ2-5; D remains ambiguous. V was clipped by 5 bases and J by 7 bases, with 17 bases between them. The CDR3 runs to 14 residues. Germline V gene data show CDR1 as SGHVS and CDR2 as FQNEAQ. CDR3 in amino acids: CASSPRAARRTQYF. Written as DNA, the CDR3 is TGTGCCAGCAGCCCCCGTGCGGCTCGGCGGACCCAGTACTTC.

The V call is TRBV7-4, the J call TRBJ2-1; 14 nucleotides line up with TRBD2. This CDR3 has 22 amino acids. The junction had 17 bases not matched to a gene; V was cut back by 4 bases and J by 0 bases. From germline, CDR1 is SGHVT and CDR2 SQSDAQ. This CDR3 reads CASSSPQPIGLAGGRSYNEQFF. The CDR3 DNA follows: TGTGCCAGCAGCTCCCCCCAACCTATAGGACTAGCGGGAGGACGCTCCTACAATGAGCAGTTCTTC. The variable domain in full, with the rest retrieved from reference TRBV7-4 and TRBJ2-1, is GAGVSQSPRYKVAKRGRDVALRCDSISGHVTLYWYRQTLGQGSEVLTYSQSDAQRDKSGRPSGRFSAERPERSVSTLKIQRTEQGDSAVYLCASSSPQPIGLAGGRSYNEQFFGPGTRLTVL.

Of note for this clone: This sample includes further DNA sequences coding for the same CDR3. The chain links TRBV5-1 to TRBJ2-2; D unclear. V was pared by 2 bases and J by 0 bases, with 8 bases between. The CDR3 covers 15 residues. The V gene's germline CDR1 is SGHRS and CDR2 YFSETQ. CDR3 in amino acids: CASSFSGPNTGELFF. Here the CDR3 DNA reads TGCGCCAGCAGCTTTTCCGGGCCGAACACCGGGGAGCTGTTTTTT. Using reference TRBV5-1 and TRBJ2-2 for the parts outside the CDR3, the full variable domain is KAGVTQTPRYLIKTRGQQVTLSCSPISGHRSVSWYQQTPGQGLQFLFEYFSETQRNKGNFPGRFSGRQFSNSRSEMNVSTLELGDSALYLCASSFSGPNTGELFFGEGSRLTVL.